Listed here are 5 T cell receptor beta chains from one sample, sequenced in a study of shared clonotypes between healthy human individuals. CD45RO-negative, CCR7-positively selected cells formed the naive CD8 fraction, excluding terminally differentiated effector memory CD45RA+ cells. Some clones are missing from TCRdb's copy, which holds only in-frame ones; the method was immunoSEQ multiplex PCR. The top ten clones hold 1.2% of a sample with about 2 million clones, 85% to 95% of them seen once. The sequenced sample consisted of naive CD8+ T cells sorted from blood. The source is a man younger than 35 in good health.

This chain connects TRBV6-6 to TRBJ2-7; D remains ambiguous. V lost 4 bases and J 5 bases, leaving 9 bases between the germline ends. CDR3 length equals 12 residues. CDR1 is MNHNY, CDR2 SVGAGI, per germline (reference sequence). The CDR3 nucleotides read TGTGCCAGCAGTTTAGAAGACAACGAGCAGTACTTC. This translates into CASSLEDNEQYF.

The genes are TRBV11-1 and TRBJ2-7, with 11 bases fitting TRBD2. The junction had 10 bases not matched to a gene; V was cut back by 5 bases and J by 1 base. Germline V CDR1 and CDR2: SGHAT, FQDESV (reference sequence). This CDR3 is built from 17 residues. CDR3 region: CASSIISGGAGSYEQYF. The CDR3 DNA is TGTGCCAGCAGCATCATTAGCGGGGGGGCCGGGTCCTACGAGCAGTACTTC.

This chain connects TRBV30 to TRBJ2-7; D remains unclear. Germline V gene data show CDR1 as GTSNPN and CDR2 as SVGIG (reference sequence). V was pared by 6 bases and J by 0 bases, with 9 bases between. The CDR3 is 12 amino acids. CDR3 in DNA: TGTGCCTGTACGGAGAACTCCTACGAGCAGTACTTC. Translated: CACTENSYEQYF. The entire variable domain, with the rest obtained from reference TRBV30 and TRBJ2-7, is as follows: SQTIHQWPATLVQPVGSPLSLECTVEGTSNPNLYWYRQAAGRGLQLLFYSVGIGQISSEVPQNLSASRPQDRQFILSSKKLLLSDSGFYLCACTENSYEQYFGPGTRLTVT.

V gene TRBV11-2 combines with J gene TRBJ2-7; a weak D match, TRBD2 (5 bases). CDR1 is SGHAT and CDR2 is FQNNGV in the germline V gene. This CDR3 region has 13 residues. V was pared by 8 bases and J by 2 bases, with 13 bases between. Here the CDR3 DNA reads TGTGCCAGCGGTACTAGTGTCGCCTACGAGCAGTACTTC. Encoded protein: CASGTSVAYEQYF.

CDR3 DNA sequence: TGTGCCAGCAGCTCTCAGGGGGCGCCTAAAGAGACCCAGTACTTC. As protein: CASSSQGAPKETQYF. This chain uses TRBV5-4 with TRBJ2-5; the match to TRBD1 covers 8 bases. Per germline, CDR1 SGHNT and CDR2 YYREEE (reference sequence). V lost 3 bases, J lost 3 bases, and 7 bases stayed unmatched. CDR3 length: 15 amino acids.